Sequencing of this TCR beta chain was carried out in a study of blood T cell repertoires in COVID-19. Measured with immunoSEQ multiplex PCR; TCRdb has only the in-frame clones, and not every one. The sample lists approximately 140,000 clones, approximately 83% seen once, with 2.5% to 4% in the top ten. This CDR3 contains 13 residues. Trimming removed 4 bases from V and 10 bases from J, with 15 bases in between. In germline, CDR1 is MNHEY, CDR2 SVGAGI. The sequence was collected from a man between 70 and 80 years old with acute or convalescent COVID-19. The sequencing sample was made of peripheral blood. The chain has TRBV6-5 and TRBJ2-3; a possible D gene is TRBD1 (5 bases). Here the CDR3 reads CASSSATATSQYF. CDR3 nucleotides: TGTGCCAGCAGTTCGGCGACAGCGACCTCGCAGTATTTT.